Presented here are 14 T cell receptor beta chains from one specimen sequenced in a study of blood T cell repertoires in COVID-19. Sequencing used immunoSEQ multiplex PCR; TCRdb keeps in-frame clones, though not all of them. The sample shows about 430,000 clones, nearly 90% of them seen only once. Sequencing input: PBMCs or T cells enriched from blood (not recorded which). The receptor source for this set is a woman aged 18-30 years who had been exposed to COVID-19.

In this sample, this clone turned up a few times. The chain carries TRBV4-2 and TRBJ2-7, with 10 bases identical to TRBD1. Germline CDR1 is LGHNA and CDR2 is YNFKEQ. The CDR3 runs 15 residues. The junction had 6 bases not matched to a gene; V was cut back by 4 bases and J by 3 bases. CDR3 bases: TGTGCCAGCAGCCCGGGACAGGGGACGAACTACGAGCAGTACTTC. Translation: CASSPGQGTNYEQYF.

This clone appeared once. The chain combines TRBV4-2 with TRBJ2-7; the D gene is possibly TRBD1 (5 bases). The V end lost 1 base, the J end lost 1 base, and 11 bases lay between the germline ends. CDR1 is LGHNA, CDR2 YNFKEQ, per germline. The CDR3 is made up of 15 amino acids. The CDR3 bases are TGTGCCAGCAGCCAAGGGACAACCACTTCCTACGAGCAGTACTTC. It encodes CASSQGTTTSYEQYF.

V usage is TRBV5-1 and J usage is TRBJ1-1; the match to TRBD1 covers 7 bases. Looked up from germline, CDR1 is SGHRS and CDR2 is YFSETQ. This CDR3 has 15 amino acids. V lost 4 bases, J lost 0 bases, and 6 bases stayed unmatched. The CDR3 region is CASSPGDSMNTEAFF. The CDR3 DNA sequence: TGCGCCAGCAGCCCAGGGGACAGCATGAACACTGAAGCTTTCTTT.

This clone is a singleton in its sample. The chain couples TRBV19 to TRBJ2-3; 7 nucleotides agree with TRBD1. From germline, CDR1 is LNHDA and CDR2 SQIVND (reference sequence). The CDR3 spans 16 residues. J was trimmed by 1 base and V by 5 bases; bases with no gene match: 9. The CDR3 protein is CASSADQGVRTDTQYF. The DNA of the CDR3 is TGTGCCAGTAGTGCCGACCAGGGGGTCCGCACAGATACGCAGTATTTT.

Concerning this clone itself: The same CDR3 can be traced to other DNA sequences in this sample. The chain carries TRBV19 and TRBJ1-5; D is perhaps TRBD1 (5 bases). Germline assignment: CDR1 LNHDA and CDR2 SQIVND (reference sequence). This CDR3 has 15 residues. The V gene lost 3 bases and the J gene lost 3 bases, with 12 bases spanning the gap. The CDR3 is CASSISPGSNQPQHF. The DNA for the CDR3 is TGTGCCAGTAGTATCAGCCCAGGGTCCAATCAGCCCCAGCATTTT.

The CDR3 sequence: CASSLNLGQREGWRWEQYF. The CDR3 nucleotides are TGTGCCAGCAGCCTTAACTTGGGCCAGCGGGAGGGCTGGAGGTGGGAGCAGTACTTC. The gene calls are TRBV4-2 and TRBJ2-7, with 10 bases fitting TRBD2. Per germline, CDR1 LGHNA and CDR2 YNFKEQ. The ends lost 4 bases at V and 7 bases at J; junction bases unmatched: 22. CDR3 length: 19 residues.

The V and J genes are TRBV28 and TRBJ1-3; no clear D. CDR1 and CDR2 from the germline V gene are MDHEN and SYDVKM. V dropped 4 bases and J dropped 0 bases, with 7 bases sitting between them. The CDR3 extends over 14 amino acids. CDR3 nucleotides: TGTGCCAGCAGTTCTCTGTTCTCTGGAAACACCATATATTTT. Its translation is CASSSLFSGNTIYF.

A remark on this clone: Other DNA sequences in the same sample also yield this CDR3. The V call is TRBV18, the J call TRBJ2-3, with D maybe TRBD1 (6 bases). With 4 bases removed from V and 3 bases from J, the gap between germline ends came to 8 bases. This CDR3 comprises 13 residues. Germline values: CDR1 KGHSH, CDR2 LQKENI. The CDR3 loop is CASSLQGTDTQYF. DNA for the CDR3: TGTGCCAGCTCACTTCAGGGGACAGATACGCAGTATTTT.

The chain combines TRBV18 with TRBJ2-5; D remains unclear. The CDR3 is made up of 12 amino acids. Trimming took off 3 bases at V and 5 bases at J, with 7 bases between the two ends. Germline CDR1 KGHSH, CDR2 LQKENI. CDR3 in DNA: TGTGCCAGCTCACCGAGGTCCGAGACCCAGTACTTC. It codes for CASSPRSETQYF.

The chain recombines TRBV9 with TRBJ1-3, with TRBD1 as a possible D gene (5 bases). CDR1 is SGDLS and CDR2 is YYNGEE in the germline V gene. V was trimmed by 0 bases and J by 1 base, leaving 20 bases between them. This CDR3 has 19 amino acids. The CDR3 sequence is CASSVESGEDFISGNTIYF. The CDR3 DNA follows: TGTGCCAGCAGCGTAGAATCGGGGGAGGACTTTATTTCTGGAAACACCATATATTTT.

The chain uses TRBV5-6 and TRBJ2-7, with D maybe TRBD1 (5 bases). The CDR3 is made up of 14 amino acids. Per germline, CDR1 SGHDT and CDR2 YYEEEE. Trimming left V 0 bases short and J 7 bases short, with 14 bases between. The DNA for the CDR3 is TGTGCCAGCAGCTTGGGACAGTCGTACATTGAGCAGTACTTC. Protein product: CASSLGQSYIEQYF. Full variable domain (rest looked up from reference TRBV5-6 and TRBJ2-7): DAGVTQSPTHLIKTRGQQVTLRCSPKSGHDTVSWYQQALGQGPQFIFQYYEEEERQRGNFPDRFSGHQFPNYSSELNVNALLLGDSALYLCASSLGQSYIEQYFGPGTRLTVT.

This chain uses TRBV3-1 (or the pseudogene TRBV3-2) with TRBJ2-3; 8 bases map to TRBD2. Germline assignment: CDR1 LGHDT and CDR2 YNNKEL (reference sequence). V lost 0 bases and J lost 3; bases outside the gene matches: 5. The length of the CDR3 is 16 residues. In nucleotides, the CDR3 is TGTGCCAGCAGCCAAGATGGCGGGGGGACAACAGATACGCAGTATTTT. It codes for CASSQDGGGTTDTQYF.

In DNA form, the CDR3 reads TGTGCCAGCAGTTCACAGGGGCGTCCGCACCATTTT. This translates into CASSSQGRPHHF. The chain employs TRBV28 and TRBJ1-5; TRBD1 matches at 7 bases. The CDR3 consists of 12 residues. Germline values: CDR1 MDHEN, CDR2 SYDVKM. J lost 16 bases, V lost 4 bases, and 10 bases had no gene match.

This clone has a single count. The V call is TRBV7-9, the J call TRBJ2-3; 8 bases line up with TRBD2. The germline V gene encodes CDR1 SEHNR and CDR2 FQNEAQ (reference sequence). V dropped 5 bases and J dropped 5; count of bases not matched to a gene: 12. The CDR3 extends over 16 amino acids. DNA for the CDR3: TGTGCCAGCAGCCCTCCGGGTCGGGGGGGCCTAGATACGCAGTATTTT. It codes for CASSPPGRGGLDTQYF.